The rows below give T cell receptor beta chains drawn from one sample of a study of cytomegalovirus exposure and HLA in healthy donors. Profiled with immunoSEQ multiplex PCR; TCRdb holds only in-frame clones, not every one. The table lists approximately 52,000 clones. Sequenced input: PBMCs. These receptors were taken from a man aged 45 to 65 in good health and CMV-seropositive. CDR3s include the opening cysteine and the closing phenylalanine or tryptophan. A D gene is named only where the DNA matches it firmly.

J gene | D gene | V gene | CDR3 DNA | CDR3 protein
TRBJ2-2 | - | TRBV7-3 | TGTGCCAGCAGCTTATCAGGGGCAGCAGCCGGGGAGCTGTTTTTT | CASSLSGAAAGELFF
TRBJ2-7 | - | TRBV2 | TGTGCCAGCAGTGACGGGGAGTTCTACGAGCAGTACTTC | CASSDGEFYEQYF
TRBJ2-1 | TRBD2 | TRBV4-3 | TGCGCCAGCAGCCAAGAGCCCCTAGCGGGAGTTGGGAACAATGAGCAGTTCTTC | CASSQEPLAGVGNNEQFF
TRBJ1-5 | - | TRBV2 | TGTGCCAGCAGTGACGGCAGGGGATATTATCAGCCCCAGCATTTT | CASSDGRGYYQPQHF
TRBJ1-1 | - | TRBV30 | TGTGCCTGGAGTGGACAGGCCGGTCAGGCTTTCTTT | CAWSGQAGQAFF
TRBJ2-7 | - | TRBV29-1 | TGCAGCGTGGAGACAGATCTTTACGAGCAGTACTTC | CSVETDLYEQYF
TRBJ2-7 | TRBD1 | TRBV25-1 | TGTGCCAGCCGGGGACAGGGGGTTCCCTACGAGCAGTACTTC | CASRGQGVPYEQYF
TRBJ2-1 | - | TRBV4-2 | TGTGCCAGCAGCCCTGGACGGTTAGACAGCTCCTACAATGAGCAGTTCTTC | CASSPGRLDSSYNEQFF
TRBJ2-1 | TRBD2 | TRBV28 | TGTGCCAGCATCCCAGCGGGAAGGTCGGGGAATGAGCAGTTCTTC | CASIPAGRSGNEQFF
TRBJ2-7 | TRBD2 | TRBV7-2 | TGTGCCAGCAGCTTAGAAGTCGGTAGCGGGAGGGTTTTCTACGAGCAGTACTTC | CASSLEVGSGRVFYEQYF
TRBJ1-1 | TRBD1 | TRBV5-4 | TGTGCCAGCAGCTTGGGGTCAGGACAGGGTAACACTGAAGCTTTCTTT | CASSLGSGQGNTEAFF
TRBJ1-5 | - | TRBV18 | TGTGCCAGCTCACCCAGTATGCAGGACCAGCATTTT | CASSPSMQDQHF
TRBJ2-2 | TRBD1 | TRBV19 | TGTGCCAGTAGTATGGAGGCTATTCTTGGACAGGCCGGACATGGCGGGGAGCTGTTTTTT | CASSMEAILGQAGHGGELFF
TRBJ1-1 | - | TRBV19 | TGTGCCAGTAGTATGGGGAGGGAACTGAACACTGAAGCTTTCTTT | CASSMGRELNTEAFF
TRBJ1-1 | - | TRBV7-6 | TGTGCCAGCAGCCCGCGCCCCAATAGCCTGGGCACTGAAGCTTTCTTT | CASSPRPNSLGTEAFF
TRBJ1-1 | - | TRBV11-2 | TGTGCCAGCAGCCTCAGTTATTCGAACACTGAAGCTTTCTTT | CASSLSYSNTEAFF
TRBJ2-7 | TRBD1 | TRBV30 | TGTGCCTGGAGTAGAACCGGGACAGGGCCCCGGGAGCAGTACTTC | CAWSRTGTGPREQYF
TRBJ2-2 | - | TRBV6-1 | TGTGCCAGCAGTGAAGTTAGCAGAGCGAACACCGGGGAGCTGTTTTTT | CASSEVSRANTGELFF
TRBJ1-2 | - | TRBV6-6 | TGTGCCAGCAGTTACAGCAGTCGGGGGGACTATGGCTACACCTTC | CASSYSSRGDYGYTF
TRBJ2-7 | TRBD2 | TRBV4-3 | TGCGCCAGCAGCCAAGTGTCGGGAGGGGTCGAGCAGTACTTC | CASSQVSGGVEQYF
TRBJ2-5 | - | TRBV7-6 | TGTGCCAGCAGCCCGAGTTGGGCGGAGACCCAGTACTTC | CASSPSWAETQYF
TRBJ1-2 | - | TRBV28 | TGTGCCAGCAGGCCGGGAGGGTTTGGCTACACCTTC | CASRPGGFGYTF
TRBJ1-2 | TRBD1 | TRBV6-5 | TGTGCCAGCAGCTCCGGACAGGGACGCTTCTATGGCTACACCTTC | CASSSGQGRFYGYTF
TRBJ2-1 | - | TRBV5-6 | TGTGCCAGCAGCTTGAGGGGGTACTCCGACAATGAGCAGTTCTTC | CASSLRGYSDNEQFF
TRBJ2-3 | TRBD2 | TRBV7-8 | TGTGCCAGCAGCTTACGCCAAGGGCTAGCGGGAGAAGATACGCAGTATTTT | CASSLRQGLAGEDTQYF
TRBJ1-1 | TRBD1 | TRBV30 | TGTGCCTGGAGTGTACCGGGGGACAGGTCACCTTTCTTT | CAWSVPGDRSPFF
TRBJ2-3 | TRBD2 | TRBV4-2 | TGTGCCAGCAGCCCGACCATCATCGTAGCGGGGGCGACAGATACGCAGTATTTT | CASSPTIIVAGATDTQYF
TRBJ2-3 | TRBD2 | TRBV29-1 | TGCAGCGTTTCTTTTAGCGGGGTGGGAGATACGCAGTATTTT | CSVSFSGVGDTQYF
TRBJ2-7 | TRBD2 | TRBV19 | TGTGCCAGTAGACTAGCGGGAGATTCCTACGAGCAGTACTTC | CASRLAGDSYEQYF
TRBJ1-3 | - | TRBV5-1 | TGCGCCAGCAGCTTGTCGGGGAACGGAAACACCATATATTTT | CASSLSGNGNTIYF
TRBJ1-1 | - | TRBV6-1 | TGTGCCAGCAAAGAGACAGAGAACACTGAAGCTTTCTTT | CASKETENTEAFF
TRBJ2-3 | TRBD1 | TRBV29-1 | TGCAGCGCTAGGGACAGGGGTTTAGCAGATACGCAGTATTTT | CSARDRGLADTQYF
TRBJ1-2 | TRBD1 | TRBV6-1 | TGTGCCAGCCTTAAGGACAGGGTCGATGGCTACACCTTC | CASLKDRVDGYTF
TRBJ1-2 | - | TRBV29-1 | TGCAGCGTTGAATCAGGAAACTATGGCTACACCTTC | CSVESGNYGYTF
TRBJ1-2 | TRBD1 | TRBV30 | TGTGCCTGGAGTGTATGGACAGGTCCTACAAACTATGGCTACACCTTC | CAWSVWTGPTNYGYTF
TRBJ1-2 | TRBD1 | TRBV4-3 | TGCGCCAGCAGCCAAGCTACCTCCGGGACAGCGTCCTTTTATGGCTACACCTTC | CASSQATSGTASFYGYTF
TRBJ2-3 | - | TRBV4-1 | TGCGCCAGCAGCGAGTTCTTTGCAGATACGCAGTATTTT | CASSEFFADTQYF
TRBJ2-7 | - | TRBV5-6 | TGTGCCAGCAGTCAGGCTCACGAGCAGTACTTC | CASSQAHEQYF
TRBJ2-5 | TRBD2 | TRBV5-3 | TGTGCCAGAAGCTTGGCCGTCACTAGCGGACAAGAGACCCAGTACTTC | CARSLAVTSGQETQYF
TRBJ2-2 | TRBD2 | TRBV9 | TGTGCCAGCAGCGTAGTGACGGGAGGTACCGGGGAGCTGTTTTTT | CASSVVTGGTGELFF
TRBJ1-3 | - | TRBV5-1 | TGCGCCAGAAGCTTTGGAGACACCATATATTTT | CARSFGDTIYF
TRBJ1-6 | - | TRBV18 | TGTGCCAGCTCACCACCGGGGCAGGCTTATAATTCACCCCTCCACTTT | CASSPPGQAYNSPLHF
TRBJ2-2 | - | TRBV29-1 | TGCAGCGTCTTCACAGGGAGTAACACCGGGGAGCTGTTTTTT | CSVFTGSNTGELFF
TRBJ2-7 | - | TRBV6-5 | TGTGCCAGCAGTTCCCCCGCGGGGGCCTCCGCCTACGAGCAGTACTTC | CASSSPAGASAYEQYF
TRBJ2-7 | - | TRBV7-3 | TGTGCCAGCAGCTTAACGGGGCAGACGTACGAGCAGTACTTC | CASSLTGQTYEQYF
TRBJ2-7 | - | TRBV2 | TGTGCCAGCAGTGAAGCCGGACACGCAGTTTACGAGCAGTACTTC | CASSEAGHAVYEQYF
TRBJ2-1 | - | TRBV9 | TGTGCCAGCAGCGTCGGGGGACTGTCCTACAATGAGCAGTTCTTC | CASSVGGLSYNEQFF
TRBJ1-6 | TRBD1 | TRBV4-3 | TGCGCCAGCAGCGCGGGACAGGGTGAATCACCCCTCCACTTT | CASSAGQGESPLHF
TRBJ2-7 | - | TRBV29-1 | TGCAGCGCCCCGGCAACGGGAGAGTCAGGCGAGCAGTACTTC | CSAPATGESGEQYF
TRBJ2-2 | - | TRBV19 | TGTGCCAGTAGTAACGGCTGGCAGGGGTCGGACACCGGGGAGCTGTTTTTT | CASSNGWQGSDTGELFF